The clone carrying this T cell receptor (beta chain) was detected many times. Its antigen is not identified. Reverse transcription of all isolated RNA meant that expressed TCRB transcripts were sequenced. Clones were sequenced by immunoSEQ multiplex PCR, and TCRdb holds only the in-frame ones, with some missing. The sample includes hundreds of thousands of clones, around 15% of them seen just once. This sample is part of a study of beta chain features in type 1 diabetes. General study findings and limits: A greater similarity of naive, central memory and Treg TCRB repertoires was seen among patients than among healthy donors.

The CDR3 spans 15 residues. CDR1 is LNHDA and CDR2 is SQIVND in the germline V gene (reference sequence). The V end was cut by 1 base, the J end by 2 bases, with 12 bases between. The TCR originated in a man aged 25-45 years in good health. Source material: central memory CD4+ T cells from blood. The chain recombines TRBV19 with TRBJ2-7; D is possibly TRBD2 (5 bases). CDR3 nucleotide sequence: TGTGCCAGTAGTATAGTTCCGGGGATGGCCTACGAGCAGTACTTC. This encodes CASSIVPGMAYEQYF.